This is a list of T cell receptor beta chains from one sample in a study of blood T cell repertoires in COVID-19. The assay was immunoSEQ multiplex PCR, and TCRdb's table has in-frame clones only and misses some. The sample contains 140,000 or so clones, about nine tenths of which appear only once. The sequencing input was peripheral blood. These receptors were taken from a woman aged 45-65 years with acute or convalescent COVID-19. The CDR3 runs from the conserved cysteine through the conserved F or W. D genes are given only for firm matches. Not every row has a clone size; where given, it reads once, few, many or a size class.

V: TRBV7-9; D: .; J: TRBJ1-6; size: .; CDR3: CASSPAGDNSPLHF; DNA: TGTGCCAGCAGCCCCGCGGGGGATAATTCACCCCTCCACTTT
V: TRBV6-5; D: .; J: TRBJ2-1; size: .; CDR3: CASSYSAGADIEQFF; DNA: TGTGCCAGCAGTTACTCCGCGGGGGCCGACATCGAGCAGTTCTTC
V: TRBV19; D: .; J: TRBJ1-2; size: .; CDR3: CASNGFGGSYGYTF; DNA: TGTGCCAGTAATGGCTTCGGGGGTAGCTATGGCTACACCTTC
V: TRBV6-5; D: TRBD1; J: TRBJ2-7; size: .; CDR3: CASSPDRGRYEQYF; DNA: TGTGCCAGCAGTCCTGACAGGGGAAGGTACGAGCAGTACTTC
V: TRBV5-4; D: TRBD2; J: TRBJ2-7; size: .; CDR3: CASSPSGGAEQYF; DNA: TGTGCCAGCAGTCCGAGCGGGGGGGCAGAGCAGTACTTC
V: TRBV11-3; D: .; J: TRBJ2-1; size: .; CDR3: CASSLAQYNEQFF; DNA: TGTGCCAGCAGCTTAGCCCAATACAATGAGCAGTTCTTC
V: TRBV11-2; D: TRBD2; J: TRBJ2-3; size: .; CDR3: CASSRLAGTADTQYF; DNA: TGTGCCAGCAGTAGACTAGCGGGAACCGCAGATACGCAGTATTTT
V: TRBV3-1/TRBV3-2; D: .; J: TRBJ1-3; size: .; CDR3: CASSQFPGSGNTIYF; DNA: TGTGCCAGCAGCCAATTTCCAGGCTCTGGAAACACCATATATTTT
V: TRBV3-1/TRBV3-2; D: TRBD1; J: TRBJ1-2; size: .; CDR3: CASSQVNNRGFGYTF; DNA: TGTGCCAGCAGCCAAGTTAATAACAGGGGTTTTGGCTACACCTTC
V: TRBV6-5; D: .; J: TRBJ1-1; size: .; CDR3: CASSTPNQGRTEAFF; DNA: TGTGCCAGCAGTACGCCTAACCAGGGCCGCACTGAAGCTTTCTTT
V: TRBV4-1; D: TRBD1; J: TRBJ1-5; size: once; CDR3: CASSQDLGDRGYDQPQHF; DNA: TGCGCCAGCAGCCAAGATTTGGGAGACAGGGGGTATGATCAGCCCCAGCATTTT
V: TRBV2; D: .; J: TRBJ2-3; size: .; CDR3: CASTLGGDETDTQYF; DNA: TGTGCCAGCACCCTAGGGGGAGATGAGACAGATACGCAGTATTTT
V: TRBV5-6; D: .; J: TRBJ2-5; size: once; CDR3: CASSLGHFQETQYF; DNA: TGTGCCAGCAGCTTGGGACATTTCCAAGAGACCCAGTACTTC
V: TRBV5-8; D: .; J: TRBJ2-1; size: .; CDR3: CASSLPRGVNEQFF; DNA: TGTGCCAGCAGCTTGCCCCGGGGAGTCAATGAGCAGTTCTTC
V: TRBV6-1; D: .; J: TRBJ1-3; size: .; CDR3: CASSEPYRVTGNTIYF; DNA: TGTGCCAGCAGTGAACCCTACAGAGTAACCGGAAACACCATATATTTT
V: TRBV4-2; D: .; J: TRBJ1-1; size: .; CDR3: CASSQVRGQARMNTEAFF; DNA: TGTGCCAGCAGCCAAGTAAGAGGGCAAGCACGTATGAACACTGAAGCTTTCTTT
V: TRBV12-3/TRBV12-4; D: .; J: TRBJ2-2; size: .; CDR3: CASRTGNTGELFF; DNA: TGTGCCAGCAGGACAGGCAACACCGGGGAGCTGTTTTTT
V: TRBV30; D: TRBD1; J: TRBJ1-5; size: once; CDR3: CAWRQGVDQPQHF; DNA: TGTGCCTGGCGACAGGGGGTTGATCAGCCCCAGCATTTT
V: TRBV28; D: .; J: TRBJ2-7; size: .; CDR3: CASSLEGFSYEQYF; DNA: TGTGCCAGCAGTTTAGAGGGTTTCTCCTACGAGCAGTACTTC
V: TRBV5-4; D: TRBD2; J: TRBJ2-1; size: .; CDR3: CASSPTSGMSNEQFF; DNA: TGTGCCAGCAGCCCGACTAGCGGGATGAGTAATGAGCAGTTCTTC
V: TRBV28; D: .; J: TRBJ1-1; size: .; CDR3: CASSPRTGRAEAFF; DNA: TGTGCCAGCAGTCCCCGGACCGGGCGGGCTGAAGCTTTCTTT
V: TRBV5-1; D: TRBD1; J: TRBJ2-7; size: .; CDR3: CASRTGQGLTYEQYF; DNA: TGCGCCAGCAGGACCGGACAGGGCCTCACCTACGAGCAGTACTTC
V: TRBV7-9; D: .; J: TRBJ2-1; size: .; CDR3: CASSSDEQFF; DNA: TGTGCCAGCAGCTCTGATGAGCAGTTCTTC
V: TRBV24-1; D: .; J: TRBJ2-2; size: .; CDR3: CATSKDTNTGELFF; DNA: TGTGCCACCAGTAAAGACACGAACACCGGGGAGCTGTTTTTT
V: TRBV7-2; D: .; J: TRBJ1-2; size: .; CDR3: CASSLANPTGSYGYTF; DNA: TGTGCCAGCAGCTTAGCGAACCCCACAGGGTCCTATGGCTACACCTTC
V: TRBV19; D: TRBD1; J: TRBJ2-7; size: .; CDR3: CASSTGTATYEQYF; DNA: TGTGCCAGTAGCACCGGGACAGCTACCTACGAGCAGTACTTC
V: TRBV30; D: .; J: TRBJ2-3; size: once; CDR3: CAWSVRQGPTDTQYF; DNA: TGTGCCTGGAGTGTAAGGCAGGGGCCCACAGATACGCAGTATTTT
V: TRBV6-6; D: .; J: TRBJ1-4; size: .; CDR3: CASSSGRERINEKLFF; DNA: TGTGCCAGCAGTTCGGGTAGGGAGCGGATTAATGAAAAACTGTTTTTT
V: TRBV5-4; D: TRBD1; J: TRBJ1-2; size: few; CDR3: CASSLRDRGNYGYTF; DNA: TGTGCCAGCAGCTTGCGCGACAGGGGGAACTATGGCTACACCTTC